The 10 T cell receptor beta chains below come from one sample, sequenced in a study of shared clonotypes between healthy human individuals. Produced via immunoSEQ multiplex PCR; TCRdb's table is partial and in-frame only. The table lists around 1.6 million clones, around 98% of them singletons, with 0.4% to 0.45% in the top ten. Sequencing input: naive CD4+ T cells sorted from blood. As to subset: CD45RA+ positively selected. Receptors originate from a young man in good health.

This rearrangement joins TRBV11-2 to TRBJ2-1; 12 bases fit TRBD2. Germline V gene data show CDR1 as SGHAT and CDR2 as FQNNGV. The length of the CDR3 is 17 residues. The V and J ends lost 3 bases and 3 bases, in that order; junction bases with no gene match: 6. The CDR3 protein is CASSLTSGRGVYNEQFF. CDR3 coding DNA: TGTGCCAGCAGCTTGACTAGCGGGAGAGGAGTCTACAATGAGCAGTTCTTC.

The rearrangement joins TRBV6-6 to TRBJ2-7; 7 positions agree with TRBD2. Trimming took 9 bases from V and 2 from J; bases not matched to a gene: 7. Germline lookup yields CDR1 MNHNY and CDR2 SVGAGI (reference sequence). CDR3 length equals 13 residues. CDR3 sequence reads: CASHRDYPYEQYF. The CDR3 DNA follows: TGTGCCAGTCACCGGGACTATCCCTACGAGCAGTACTTC.

The chain is built from TRBV5-4 and TRBJ2-2; D is unclear. Between the trimmed V and J ends, which lost 0 bases and 6 bases, there was a span of 12 bases. Per germline, CDR1 SGHNT and CDR2 YYREEE (reference sequence). The CDR3 has 15 residues. The CDR3 protein is CASSLGLDGPGELFF. The CDR3 bases are TGTGCCAGCAGCTTGGGCCTAGACGGGCCCGGGGAGCTGTTTTTT.

A word on this clone: This CDR3 is also generated by other DNA sequences in the sample. This chain links TRBV2 with TRBJ2-3; D may be TRBD2 (6 bases). The germline gives CDR1 SNHLY, CDR2 FYNNEI. The CDR3 is 12 residues long. Trimming removed 6 bases from V and 3 bases from J, with 7 bases in between. This CDR3 reads CASSRGTDTQYF. The CDR3 DNA reads as TGTGCCAGCAGCCGGGGGACAGATACGCAGTATTTT.

V is TRBV5-1 and J is TRBJ2-1; 7 bases align to TRBD2. CDR3 length equals 15 residues. Per the germline V gene, CDR1 is SGHRS and CDR2 is YFSETQ. J lost 4 bases, V lost 2 bases, and 6 bases had no gene match. The CDR3 sequence: CASSFAGAGYNEQFF. Here the CDR3 DNA reads TGCGCCAGCAGCTTCGCCGGAGCGGGATACAATGAGCAGTTCTTC.

The V call is TRBV5-1, the J call TRBJ2-1; D remains ambiguous. Trimming took off 3 bases at V and 0 bases at J, with 7 bases between the two ends. CDR3 size: 14 residues. Germline values: CDR1 SGHRS, CDR2 YFSETQ. The CDR3 reads CASSSGISYNEQFF. The CDR3 region has the DNA TGCGCCAGCAGCTCAGGTATCTCCTACAATGAGCAGTTCTTC.

The chain has TRBV6-6 and TRBJ1-2; the D is unclear. The germline V and J ends were trimmed by 2 bases and 0 bases, with 4 bases remaining between them. Germline CDR1 is MNHNY and CDR2 is SVGAGI (reference sequence). The CDR3 covers 13 residues. The DNA for the CDR3 is TGTGCCAGCAGTTACGAGACTAACTATGGCTACACCTTC. Protein product: CASSYETNYGYTF.

The V call is TRBV28, the J call TRBJ1-2; D is ambiguous. Trimming removed 11 bases at V and 4 bases at J, with 14 bases between. Germline V CDR1 and CDR2: MDHEN, SYDVKM. CDR3 length equals 12 residues. The CDR3 bases are TGTGCCGTGAGGGAAGGAAGCTATGGCTACACCTTC. Its protein is CAVREGSYGYTF.

Remarks on this clone: Other nucleotide sequences in the sample specify the same CDR3. The chain combines TRBV5-1 with TRBJ2-5; D unclear. The CDR3 consists of 13 residues. V gave up 0 bases and J gave up 1 base, with 4 bases separating them. Germline CDR1 is SGHRS and CDR2 is YFSETQ. The CDR3 here is CASSLVPQETQYF. In DNA form, the CDR3 reads TGCGCCAGCAGCTTGGTACCCCAAGAGACCCAGTACTTC. The full variable domain, in which reference TRBV5-1 and TRBJ2-5 provide the parts outside the CDR3, is KAGVTQTPRYLIKTRGQQVTLSCSPISGHRSVSWYQQTPGQGLQFLFEYFSETQRNKGNFPGRFSGRQFSNSRSEMNVSTLELGDSALYLCASSLVPQETQYFGPGTRLLVL.

This chain joins TRBV6-1 and TRBJ2-7; a possible D gene is TRBD2 (6 bases). The CDR3 has 14 residues. Trimming removed 10 bases from V and 0 bases from J, with 16 bases in between. CDR1 MNHNS and CDR2 SASEGT come from the germline V gene. CDR3 DNA: TGTGCCACGTGGAGGGTATTTAACTCCTACGAGCAGTACTTC. Protein sequence: CATWRVFNSYEQYF.